These T cell receptor beta chains were read from a single sample in a study of CD8 T cells in ankylosing spondylitis. TCRdb passed the 5' RACE reads through MiXCR, listing each CDR3 protein once. The repertoire holds 290,000 or so distinct CDR3 sequences, with more than 20% as singletons. Sequenced: blood, either unsorted or a sorted T cell fraction (not recorded which). These receptors came from a female donor with ankylosing spondylitis or in good health (not recorded which). The CDR3 runs from the conserved cysteine through the conserved F or W. A D gene is named only where the DNA matches it firmly. Rows may omit the clone size; those that give it use once, few, many or a size class.

CDR3	DNA	V	size	D	J
CSARSFTDTQYF	TGCAGCGCCCGTTCATTCACAGATACGCAGTATTTT	TRBV29-1	many	-	TRBJ2-3
CASNPPGGNYNEQFF	TGTGCCAGCAACCCGCCAGGGGGGAACTACAATGAGCAGTTCTTC	TRBV12-3/TRBV12-4	few	-	TRBJ2-1
CATTDGVAANTGELFF	TGTGCCACCACCGACGGGGTAGCGGCGAACACCGGGGAGCTGTTTTTT	TRBV24-1	few	-	TRBJ2-2
CASSPVQGLSTGELFF	TGCGCCAGCAGTCCGGTACAGGGGTTATCCACCGGGGAGCTGTTTTTT	TRBV4-3	-	TRBD1	TRBJ2-2
CASSHGDRTSSYEQYF	TGTGCCAGCAGCCATGGGGATCGGACTAGCTCCTACGAGCAGTACTTC	TRBV4-2	few	TRBD2	TRBJ2-7
CASSFGPSSGNTIYF	TGTGCCAGCAGCTTCGGTCCGAGCTCTGGAAACACCATATATTTT	TRBV7-8	few	-	TRBJ1-3
CATSVEAGGTEQFF	TGTGCCACCAGCGTAGAAGCGGGAGGGACGGAGCAGTTCTTC	TRBV15	few	TRBD2	TRBJ2-1
CASIQGKSYNEQFF	TGCGCCAGCATACAGGGCAAGAGCTACAATGAGCAGTTCTTC	TRBV10-2	few	-	TRBJ2-1
CSVWDHSYEQYF	TGCAGTGTCTGGGACCATTCCTACGAGCAGTACTTC	TRBV20-1	few	-	TRBJ2-7
CSVAHRQARGQYF	TGCAGCGTTGCGCATCGACAGGCAAGGGGGCAGTACTTC	TRBV29-1	many	-	TRBJ2-7
CASSVPGSAMNTGELFF	TGTGCCAGCAGCGTTCCGGGGTCGGCTATGAACACCGGGGAGCTGTTTTTT	TRBV9	-	-	TRBJ2-2
CASSSAGEVTDTQYF	TGTGCCAGCAGCTCGGCGGGAGAGGTGACAGATACGCAGTATTTT	TRBV11-3	-	TRBD2	TRBJ2-3
CSAWKETQYF	TGCAGTGCTTGGAAAGAGACCCAGTACTTC	TRBV20-1	-	-	TRBJ2-5
CCAIPGTSVLGYEQYF	TGCTGTGCTATACCCGGGACTAGCGTTCTGGGGTACGAGCAGTACTTC	TRBV20-1	-	TRBD2	TRBJ2-7
CASSLAGAGANVLTF	TGTGCCAGCAGCTTAGCGGGGGCTGGGGCCAACGTCCTGACTTTC	TRBV11-2	-	-	TRBJ2-6
CASSFVRGSTEAFF	TGTGCCAGCAGCTTCGTACGGGGAAGCACTGAAGCTTTCTTT	TRBV11-2	many	-	TRBJ1-1
CSALVRSGRAATDTQYF	TGCAGTGCTCTCGTCCGTAGCGGGAGGGCCGCCACAGATACGCAGTATTTT	TRBV20-1	few	TRBD2	TRBJ2-3
CASSLVPASGSTDTQYF	TGTGCCAGCAGCTTAGTACCGGCTAGCGGTAGCACAGATACGCAGTATTTT	TRBV11-2	-	TRBD2	TRBJ2-3
CASSFLSSSYNEQFF	TGTGCCAGCAGTTTCTTGAGTAGCTCCTACAATGAGCAGTTCTTC	TRBV12-3/TRBV12-4	many	-	TRBJ2-1
CASSLISGQETQYF	TGTGCCAGCAGTTTGATCTCCGGCCAAGAGACCCAGTACTTC	TRBV28	many	-	TRBJ2-5
CASSLGLAGMNTEAFF	TGTGCCAGCAGCTTAGGATTGGCGGGGATGAACACTGAAGCTTTCTTT	TRBV7-2	few	-	TRBJ1-1
CASSHRDRNYGYTF	TGTGCCAGCAGTCACCGGGACAGAAACTATGGCTACACCTTC	TRBV12-3/TRBV12-4	few	TRBD1	TRBJ1-2